This T cell receptor beta chain stems from a study of beta chain features in type 1 diabetes. The whole isolated RNA underwent reverse transcription, so sequencing captured expressed TCRB transcripts. Sequencing used immunoSEQ multiplex PCR; TCRdb keeps in-frame clones, though not all of them. The table lists around 310,000 clones, roughly 13% of them singletons. On this clone itself: Its cognate antigen is unknown.

This CDR3 is built from 17 residues. Germline values: CDR1 KGHSH, CDR2 LQKENI. After removal of 0 bases from V and 5 bases from J, the junction contained 6 bases not matched to a gene. CD45RO/CCR7/CD25/CD127/CD95/CD27 separated CD4+ naive, central memory, regulatory and stem cell-like memory cells by sorting. The authors obtained over 95% purity in all sorted populations. Study-wide results and caveats: For Type 1 diabetes patients, all four CD4+ subsets carried TCRB CDR3s that were moderately but significantly shorter. Healthy donors had naive, central memory and Treg TCRB repertoires that appeared less similar than those seen among patients. A cDNA-based sequencing approach could over-represent cells with high TCR expression.

The clonotype comes from a woman aged 18 to 35 with type 1 diabetes. The sequenced material came from naive CD4+ T cells from blood. The J gene is TRBJ2-5, the V gene TRBV18; 13 bases are a match to TRBD2. In DNA form, the CDR3 reads TGTGCCAGCTCACCACCGGAACTAGCGGGAGGGCCGGAGACCCAGTACTTC. Amino acid sequence: CASSPPELAGGPETQYF.